The next 29 T cell receptor beta chains were all read from a single sample in a study of OX40 agonist ivuxolimab in advanced cancers. The data were produced by immunoSEQ multiplex PCR, yet TCRdb's version contains in-frame clones alone and is incomplete. The sample yields 45,000 to 55,000 clones, 94% seen once. The sample consisted of CD4+ or CD8+ T cells sorted from blood, taken in a trial of the OX40 agonist ivuxolimab. The receptors shown here come from an adult with an advanced solid tumor such as melanoma, head and neck, liver or kidney cancer.

V usage is TRBV19 and J usage is TRBJ1-2; D is undetermined. The CDR3 is made up of 13 amino acids. The germline gives CDR1 LNHDA, CDR2 SQIVND (reference sequence). The ends were cut back, 3 bases at V and 7 bases at J, with 12 bases in the middle. The CDR3: CASSIVSDPGYTF. CDR3 nucleotide sequence: TGTGCCAGTAGTATCGTGTCGGACCCTGGCTACACCTTC.

The chain is built from TRBV6-1 and TRBJ1-2; 7 bases line up with TRBD1. The CDR3 has 14 amino acids. Germline V gene data show CDR1 as MNHNS and CDR2 as SASEGT. V was clipped by 3 bases and J by 7 bases; unmatched bases: 8. The CDR3 nucleotides are TGTGCCAGCAGTGAGGCCGGACAGGTCCGTGGCTACACCTTC. Encoded protein: CASSEAGQVRGYTF.

This chain links TRBV9 with TRBJ2-7; no definite D call. V dropped 3 bases and J dropped 0 bases, with 13 bases sitting between them. In germline, CDR1 is SGDLS, CDR2 YYNGEE. The CDR3 runs to 15 residues. The CDR3 protein is CASSAGSLSSYEQYF. Written as DNA, the CDR3 is TGTGCCAGCAGCGCTGGGTCCTTAAGCTCCTACGAGCAGTACTTC.

This sequence joins TRBV6-1 and TRBJ1-2; the D gene is possibly TRBD1 (5 bases). Germline lookup yields CDR1 MNHNS and CDR2 SASEGT. V was cut by 5 bases and J by 4 bases, with 17 bases left in between. The CDR3 contains 15 residues. The CDR3 bases are TGTGCCAGCAGTACCGGGGACGATTCCTTCTATGGCTACACCTTC. Translation: CASSTGDDSFYGYTF.

A remark on this clone: The junction departs from the called germline gene at one end, perhaps through a read error. DNA for the CDR3: TGTGCCAGCAGTCGAAATCGGGGGGACCAAAAGACCCAGTACTTC. It translates to CASSRNRGDQKTQYF. V usage is TRBV6-4 and J usage is TRBJ2-5; 7 positions agree with TRBD2. Germline lookup yields CDR1 MRHNA and CDR2 SNTAGT. The CDR3 sequence is 15 residues long.

V usage is TRBV5-1 and J usage is TRBJ1-2; TRBD1 matches at 7 bases. Trimming took 2 bases from V and 7 from J; bases not matched to a gene: 5. The CDR3 has 13 residues. Germline values: CDR1 SGHRS, CDR2 YFSETQ. This chain's CDR3 is CASSFDRAAGYTF. The CDR3, as DNA: TGCGCCAGCAGCTTTGACAGGGCGGCTGGCTACACCTTC.

CDR3 loop: CATSQGANGYTF. The CDR3 bases are TGTGCCACCTCACAGGGAGCCAATGGCTACACCTTC. The V and J genes are TRBV19 and TRBJ1-2, with TRBD1 as a possible D gene (6 bases). Germline CDR1 is LNHDA and CDR2 is SQIVND (reference sequence). V was clipped by 10 bases and J by 6 bases, with 15 bases between them. The CDR3 sequence is 12 residues long.

The chain has TRBV7-9 and TRBJ2-2; D may be TRBD1 or TRBD2 (5 bases each). V lost 4 bases, J lost 7 bases, and 13 bases lay in between. CDR1 is SEHNR and CDR2 is FQNEAQ in the germline V gene (reference sequence). The CDR3 is 14 amino acids. CDR3 loop: CASSWDDSFGELFF. In DNA, the CDR3 is TGTGCCAGCAGCTGGGACGACAGTTTCGGGGAGCTGTTTTTT. The entire variable domain, with the rest obtained from reference TRBV7-9 and TRBJ2-2, is as follows: DTGVSQNPRHKITKRGQNVTFRCDPISEHNRLYWYRQTLGQGPEFLTYFQNEAQLEKSRLLSDRFSAERPKGSFSTLEIQRTEQGDSAMYLCASSWDDSFGELFFGEGSRLTVL.

V usage is TRBV27 and J usage is TRBJ2-7, with D uncertain. This CDR3 is built from 14 residues. Trimming removed 4 bases at V and 3 bases at J, with 13 bases between. Germline V CDR1 and CDR2: MNHEY, SMNVEV (reference sequence). The CDR3 coding sequence is TGTGCCAGCAGTTCGGCCCCTCTCGTCTACGAGCAGTACTTC. Translation gives CASSSAPLVYEQYF.

The rearrangement uses TRBV6-5 and TRBJ2-7; D call uncertain. CDR1 MNHEY and CDR2 SVGAGI come from the germline V gene. This CDR3 spans 13 amino acids. V lost 6 bases and J lost 2, with 11 bases in between. The CDR3 protein is CASRTGIAYEQYF. CDR3 DNA sequence: TGTGCCAGCAGAACTGGGATTGCCTACGAGCAGTACTTC.

The chain carries TRBV7-9 and TRBJ2-1, with TRBD1 matching 8 bases. V shed 5 bases and J 9 bases; nucleotides not matched to a gene: 6. Germline V gene data show CDR1 as SEHNR and CDR2 as FQNEAQ (reference sequence). This CDR3 spans 13 amino acids. CDR3 bases: TGTGCCAGCAGCCCGTCGACAGGGGTTGAGCAGTTCTTC. It translates to CASSPSTGVEQFF.

This sequence joins TRBV19 and TRBJ2-2; TRBD2 agrees at 14 bases. Germline V gives CDR1 LNHDA, CDR2 SQIVND (reference sequence). The CDR3 spans 18 residues. V trimming: 5 bases; J trimming: 6 bases; junction bases outside the gene matches: 11. CDR3 in DNA: TGTGCCAGTAGTTTGATTGGGCCGGGACTAGCGGGAGCCGGGGAGCTGTTTTTT. Protein: CASSLIGPGLAGAGELFF.

V usage is TRBV19 and J usage is TRBJ2-7, with 9 bases that match TRBD1. CDR3 length: 13 amino acids. Trimming cost V 8 bases and J 0 bases; bases outside gene matches: 2. CDR1 and CDR2 (germline): LNHDA, SQIVND (reference sequence). Here the CDR3 reads CASGTGSSYEQYF. The CDR3 DNA sequence: TGTGCCAGTGGGACAGGGAGCTCCTACGAGCAGTACTTC.

The J gene is TRBJ2-5, the V gene TRBV19; D is possibly TRBD2 (5 bases). In germline, CDR1 is LNHDA, CDR2 SQIVND (reference sequence). The CDR3 has 14 amino acids. Deletions cut 5 bases from V and 5 bases from J, with 15 bases between. DNA of the CDR3: TGTGCCAGTAGTGACTGGGCCGGGGTTGAGACCCAGTACTTC. This encodes CASSDWAGVETQYF.

The chain joins TRBV7-9 to TRBJ2-5; TRBD2 agrees at 8 bases. The CDR3 is 16 residues long. Unmatched junction bases numbered 13, after V lost 3 bases and J lost 7 bases. The germline V gene encodes CDR1 SEHNR and CDR2 FQNEAQ (reference sequence). The CDR3 is CASSFGASGPLSTQYF. CDR3 coding DNA: TGTGCCAGCAGCTTTGGGGCTAGCGGGCCCCTCTCGACCCAGTACTTC.

The chain carries TRBV6-5 and TRBJ1-5, with a tentative D call TRBD1 (6 bases). This CDR3 spans 13 amino acids. Germline V gives CDR1 MNHEY, CDR2 SVGAGI. Trimming pared 6 bases from V and 4 bases from J, leaving 10 bases between. The CDR3, as DNA: TGTGCCAGCAGCCCAGGGGCAAATCAGCCCCAGCATTTT. This codes for CASSPGANQPQHF.

This clone was picked up one time. The V gene is TRBV11-2, the J gene TRBJ2-3, with TRBD2 matching over 11 bases. The CDR3 totals 16 residues. Germline V gene data show CDR1 as SGHAT and CDR2 as FQNNGV. The V and J ends lost 5 bases and 8 bases, in that order; junction bases with no gene match: 12. The CDR3 DNA reads as TGTGCCAGCAGCCCGACTAGCGGGAATCCCTCTCGTACGCAGTATTTT. Encoded protein: CASSPTSGNPSRTQYF.

The chain uses TRBV28 and TRBJ1-2; D is possibly TRBD1 (5 bases). V was clipped by 3 bases and J by 6 bases, with 20 bases between them. There are 16 residues in the CDR3. Germline assignment: CDR1 MDHEN and CDR2 SYDVKM. The DNA for the CDR3 is TGTGCCAGCAGTTTCAAAACGTCGGGGGGGTTAAATGGCTACACCTTC. Translation: CASSFKTSGGLNGYTF.

The chain uses TRBV4-1 and TRBJ2-7, with 8 bases lining up with TRBD1. The CDR3 covers 15 residues. V shed 4 bases, J shed 1 base, and the junction held 6 bases outside the gene matches. The germline gives CDR1 MGHRA, CDR2 YSYEKL. The CDR3 coding sequence is TGCGCCAGCAGCCCCCGGACAGGGAAGTCCTACGAGCAGTACTTC. This encodes CASSPRTGKSYEQYF.

The CDR3 is CASSPRQGADTQYF. The CDR3 DNA reads as TGTGCCAGCAGCCCTCGACAGGGTGCAGATACGCAGTATTTT. The V and J genes are TRBV7-9 and TRBJ2-3; TRBD1 agrees at 7 bases. V gave up 5 bases and J gave up 4 bases; unmatched junction bases: 6. The germline V gene has CDR1 SEHNR and CDR2 FQNEAQ (reference sequence). This CDR3 contains 14 residues.

The CDR3 here is CASRPGPADSYEQYF. The CDR3 DNA reads as TGTGCCAGCAGACCGGGCCCCGCGGACTCCTACGAGCAGTACTTC. The genes are TRBV6-6 and TRBJ2-7; D not certain. The CDR3 sequence is 15 residues long. V lost 6 bases to trimming and J lost 0 bases, with 15 bases between them. Germline CDR1 MNHNY, CDR2 SVGAGI (reference sequence).

The chain couples TRBV4-3 to TRBJ2-1, with D perhaps matching TRBD2 (6 bases). The CDR3 runs 14 residues. The V and J ends lost 0 bases and 4 bases respectively, with 7 bases between them. From germline, CDR1 is LGHNA and CDR2 YSLEER. CDR3 sequence: CASSQESGYNEQFF. The CDR3 DNA is TGCGCCAGCAGCCAAGAGAGCGGGTACAATGAGCAGTTCTTC.

The chain is built from TRBV2 and TRBJ2-7, with 9 positions matching TRBD1. CDR3 size: 15 residues. Germline CDR1 and CDR2: SNHLY and FYNNEI. V lost 9 bases to trimming and J lost 5 bases; unmatched junction nucleotides: 14. The CDR3 region is CASIVSGTGSNEQYF. The CDR3 DNA follows: TGTGCCAGTATTGTTTCCGGGACAGGGTCCAACGAGCAGTACTTC. Full variable domain (outside the CDR3, taken from reference TRBV2 and TRBJ2-7): EPEVTQTPSHQVTQMGQEVILRCVPISNHLYFYWYRQILGQKVEFLVSFYNNEISEKSEIFDDQFSVERPDGSNFTLKIRSTKLEDSAMYFCASIVSGTGSNEQYFGPGTRLTVT.

The DNA of the CDR3 is TGTGCCAGCAGAAAAATTGGCACCCCCAGCAATCAGCCCCAGCATTTT. Protein product: CASRKIGTPSNQPQHF. The V and J genes are TRBV28 and TRBJ1-5; D unresolved. The CDR3 contains 16 residues. Germline CDR1 MDHEN, CDR2 SYDVKM. The germline V and J ends were trimmed by 6 bases and 1 base, with 16 bases remaining between them.

The chain employs TRBV28 and TRBJ2-2; perhaps TRBD1 as D (5 bases). CDR1 is MDHEN and CDR2 is SYDVKM in the germline V gene. Between the trimmed V and J ends, which lost 4 bases and 3 bases, there was a span of 12 bases. The CDR3 loop spans 15 amino acids. CDR3 sequence reads: CASSWGDVDTGELFF. For the CDR3, the DNA is TGTGCCAGCAGTTGGGGCGACGTAGACACCGGGGAGCTGTTTTTT.

The chain is built from TRBV6-5 and TRBJ2-7, with D possibly matching TRBD1 (5 bases). The CDR3 spans 14 residues. From germline, CDR1 is MNHEY and CDR2 SVGAGI. Trimming took off 5 bases at V and 5 bases at J, with 16 bases between the two ends. In nucleotides, the CDR3 is TGTGCCAGCAGTCAGGGCCAACCGCACCACGAGCAGTACTTC. Translated, it gives CASSQGQPHHEQYF.

J is TRBJ2-1 and V is TRBV29-1; D uncertain. V was cut by 7 bases and J by 6 bases, with 1 base left in between. The CDR3 spans 8 residues. CDR1 and CDR2 from the germline V gene are SQVTM and ANQGSEA. DNA of the CDR3: TGCAGCGCCAATGAGCAGTTCTTC. Translation: CSANEQFF.

CDR3: CASSQTLTWTSGKNEQFF. The DNA of the CDR3 is TGTGCCAGCAGCCAGACGCTGACCTGGACTAGCGGAAAAAATGAGCAGTTCTTC. This chain uses TRBV4-2 with TRBJ2-1; 10 bases map to TRBD2. From germline, CDR1 is LGHNA and CDR2 YNFKEQ. With 3 bases clipped from V and 7 bases from J, the junction kept 15 bases outside the gene matches. This CDR3 has 18 amino acids.

The chain joins TRBV5-1 to TRBJ2-7; 13 bases match TRBD2. Looked up from germline, CDR1 is SGHRS and CDR2 is YFSETQ. The ends lost 5 bases at V and 6 bases at J; junction bases unmatched: 8. The CDR3 loop spans 15 amino acids. Here the CDR3 reads CASSPGLAGVLEQYF. The CDR3 region has the DNA TGCGCCAGCAGTCCAGGACTAGCGGGAGTTCTCGAGCAGTACTTC.